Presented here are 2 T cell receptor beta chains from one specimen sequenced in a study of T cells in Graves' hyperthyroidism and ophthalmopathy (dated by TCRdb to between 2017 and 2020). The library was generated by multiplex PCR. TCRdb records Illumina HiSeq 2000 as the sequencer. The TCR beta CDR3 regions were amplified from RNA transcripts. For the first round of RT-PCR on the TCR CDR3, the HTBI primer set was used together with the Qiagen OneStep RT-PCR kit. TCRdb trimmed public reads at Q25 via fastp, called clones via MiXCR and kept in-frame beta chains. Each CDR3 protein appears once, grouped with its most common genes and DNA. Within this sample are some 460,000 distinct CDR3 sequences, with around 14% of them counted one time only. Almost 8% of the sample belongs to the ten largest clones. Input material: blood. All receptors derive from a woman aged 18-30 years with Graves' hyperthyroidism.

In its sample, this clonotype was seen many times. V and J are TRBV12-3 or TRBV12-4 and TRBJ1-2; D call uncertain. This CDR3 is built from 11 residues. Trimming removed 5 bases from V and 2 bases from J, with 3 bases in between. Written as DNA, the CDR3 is TGTGCCAGCAGTGGGAACTATGGCTACACCTTC. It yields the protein CASSGNYGYTF.

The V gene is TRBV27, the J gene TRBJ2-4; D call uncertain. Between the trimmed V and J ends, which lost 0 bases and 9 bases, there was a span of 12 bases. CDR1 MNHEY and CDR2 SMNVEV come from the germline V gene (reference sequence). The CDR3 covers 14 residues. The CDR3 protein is CASSLSSGYGIQYF. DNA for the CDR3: TGTGCCAGCAGTTTATCGTCCGGGTACGGCATTCAGTACTTC.